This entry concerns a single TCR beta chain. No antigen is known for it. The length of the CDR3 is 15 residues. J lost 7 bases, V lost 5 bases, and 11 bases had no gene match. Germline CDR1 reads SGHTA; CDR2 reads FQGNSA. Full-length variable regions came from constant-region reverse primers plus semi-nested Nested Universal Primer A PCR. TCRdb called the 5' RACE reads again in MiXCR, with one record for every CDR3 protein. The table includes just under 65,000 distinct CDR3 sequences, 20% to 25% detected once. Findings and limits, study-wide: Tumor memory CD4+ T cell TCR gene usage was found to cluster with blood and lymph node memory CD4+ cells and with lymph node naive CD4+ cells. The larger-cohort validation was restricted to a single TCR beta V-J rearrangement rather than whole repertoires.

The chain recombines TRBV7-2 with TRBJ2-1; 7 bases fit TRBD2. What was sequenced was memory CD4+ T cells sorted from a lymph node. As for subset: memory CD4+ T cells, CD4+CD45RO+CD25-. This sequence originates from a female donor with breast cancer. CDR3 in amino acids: CASSPRRGVGNEQFF. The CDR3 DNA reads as TGTGCCAGCAGCCCCCGACGGGGGGTGGGAAATGAGCAGTTCTTC.